The clone carrying this TCR beta chain showed up just a few times. The sample is drawn from a study of human T cells and chemical hapten exposure. TCRdb reprocessed the RACE reads with MiXCR, giving one entry per CDR3 protein. The table has more than 300,000 distinct CDR3 sequences, approximately 5.8% seen once. There are 12 residues in the CDR3. Trimming left V 7 bases short and J 0 bases short, with 6 bases between. Time point described: pre-sensitization, week 0. Sample treatment: therapeutic diphenylcyclopropenone sensitization with weekly scalp DPC. Each patch test followed a blood draw. The authors' total RNA extraction used unfractionated whole blood.

This receptor was identified in a woman under 30 with alopecia areata. Some clones in this sample may be carry-over from other donors' samples. The chain is built from TRBV12-3 or TRBV12-4 and TRBJ1-1; D is unclear. The source was whole blood, collected in connection with sensitization to the hapten diphenylcyclopropenone (DPC). The CDR3 nucleotides are TGTGCCAGCACCCTTTTGAACACTGAAGCTTTCTTT. Translated, it gives CASTLLNTEAFF.